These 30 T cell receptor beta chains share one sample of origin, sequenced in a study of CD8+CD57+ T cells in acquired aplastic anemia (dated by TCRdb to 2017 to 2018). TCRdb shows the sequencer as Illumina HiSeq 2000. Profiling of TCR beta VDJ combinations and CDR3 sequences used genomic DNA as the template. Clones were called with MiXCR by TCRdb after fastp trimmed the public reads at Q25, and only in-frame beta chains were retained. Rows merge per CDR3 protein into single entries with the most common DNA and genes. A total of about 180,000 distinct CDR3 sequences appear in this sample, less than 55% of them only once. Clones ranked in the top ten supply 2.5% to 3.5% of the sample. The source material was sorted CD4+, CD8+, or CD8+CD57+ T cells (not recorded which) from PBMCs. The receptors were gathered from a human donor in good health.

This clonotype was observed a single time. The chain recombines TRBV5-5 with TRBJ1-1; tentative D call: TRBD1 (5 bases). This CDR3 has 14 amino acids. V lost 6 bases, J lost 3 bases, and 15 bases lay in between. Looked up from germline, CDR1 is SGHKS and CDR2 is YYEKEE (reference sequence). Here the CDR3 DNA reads TGTGCCAGCACCTCCTCAGGGCGGGACACTGAAGCTTTCTTT. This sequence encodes CASTSSGRDTEAFF.

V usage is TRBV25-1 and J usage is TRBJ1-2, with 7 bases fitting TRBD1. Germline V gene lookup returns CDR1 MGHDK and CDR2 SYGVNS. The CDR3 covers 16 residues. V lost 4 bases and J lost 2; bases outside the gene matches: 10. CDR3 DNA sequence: TGTGCCAGCAGTGTGGGGTATTTGGGACAGAACTATGGCTACACCTTC. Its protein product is CASSVGYLGQNYGYTF.

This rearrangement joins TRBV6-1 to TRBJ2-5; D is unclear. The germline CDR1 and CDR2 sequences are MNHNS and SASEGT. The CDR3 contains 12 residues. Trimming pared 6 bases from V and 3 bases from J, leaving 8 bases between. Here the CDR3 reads CASSLFEETQYF. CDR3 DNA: TGTGCCAGCAGCCTTTTCGAAGAGACCCAGTACTTC.

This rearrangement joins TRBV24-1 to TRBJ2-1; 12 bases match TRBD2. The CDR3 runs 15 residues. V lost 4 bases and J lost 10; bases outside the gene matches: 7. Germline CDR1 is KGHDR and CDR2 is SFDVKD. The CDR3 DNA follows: TGTGCCACCAGTGACCCACCGACTAGCGGGAGCGAGCAGTTCTTC. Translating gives CATSDPPTSGSEQFF.

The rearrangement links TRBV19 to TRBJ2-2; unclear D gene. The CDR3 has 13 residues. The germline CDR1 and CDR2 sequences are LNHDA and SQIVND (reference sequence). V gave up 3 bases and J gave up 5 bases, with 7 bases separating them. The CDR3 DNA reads TGTGCCAGTAGTATCCTGGTAACCGGGGAGCTGTTTTTT. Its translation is CASSILVTGELFF.

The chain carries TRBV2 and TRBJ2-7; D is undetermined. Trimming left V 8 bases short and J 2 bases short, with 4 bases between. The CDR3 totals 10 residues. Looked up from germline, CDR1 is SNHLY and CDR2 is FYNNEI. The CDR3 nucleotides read TGTGCCAGCGGGGCCTACGAGCAGTACTTC. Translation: CASGAYEQYF.

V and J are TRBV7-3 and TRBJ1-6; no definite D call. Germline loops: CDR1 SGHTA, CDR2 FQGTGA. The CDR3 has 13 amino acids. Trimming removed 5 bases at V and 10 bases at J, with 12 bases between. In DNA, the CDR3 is TGTGCCAGCAGCCCGAGTTGGAAATCACCCCTCCACTTT. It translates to CASSPSWKSPLHF.

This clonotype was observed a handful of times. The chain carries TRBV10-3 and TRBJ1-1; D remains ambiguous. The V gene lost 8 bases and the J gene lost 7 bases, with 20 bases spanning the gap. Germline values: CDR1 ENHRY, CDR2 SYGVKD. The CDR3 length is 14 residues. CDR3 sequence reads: CAIGIREGRSEAFF. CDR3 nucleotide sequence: TGTGCCATCGGGATTCGGGAGGGTCGGAGTGAAGCTTTCTTT.

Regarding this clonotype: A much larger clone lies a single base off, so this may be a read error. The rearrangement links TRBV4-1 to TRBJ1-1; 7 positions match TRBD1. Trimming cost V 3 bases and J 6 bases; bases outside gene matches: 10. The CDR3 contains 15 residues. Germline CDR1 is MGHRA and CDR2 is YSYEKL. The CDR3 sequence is CASSQIDRATSEAFF. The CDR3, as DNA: TGCGCCAGCAGCCAGATAGACAGGGCAACATCTGAAGCTTTCTTT.

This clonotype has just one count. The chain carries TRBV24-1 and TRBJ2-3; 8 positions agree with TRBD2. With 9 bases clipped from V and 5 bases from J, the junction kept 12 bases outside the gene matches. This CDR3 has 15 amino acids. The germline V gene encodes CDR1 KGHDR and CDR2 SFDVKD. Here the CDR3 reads CATGGVAGGVDTQYF. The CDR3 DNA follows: TGTGCCACCGGAGGGGTGGCGGGGGGAGTAGATACGCAGTATTTT.

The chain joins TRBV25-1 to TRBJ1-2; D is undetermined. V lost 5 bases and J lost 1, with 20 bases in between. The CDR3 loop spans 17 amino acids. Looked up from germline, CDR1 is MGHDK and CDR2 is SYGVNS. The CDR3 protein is CASSFSAGVSNNYGYTF. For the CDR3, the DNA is TGTGCCAGCAGTTTTTCGGCAGGAGTATCTAATAACTATGGCTACACCTTC.

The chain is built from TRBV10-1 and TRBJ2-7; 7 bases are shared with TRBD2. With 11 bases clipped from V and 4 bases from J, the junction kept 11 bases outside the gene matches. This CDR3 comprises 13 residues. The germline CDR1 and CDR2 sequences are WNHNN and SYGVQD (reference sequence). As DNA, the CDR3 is TGCGCCCCCACCCCGGGGGGATTATACGAGCAGTACTTC. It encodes CAPTPGGLYEQYF.

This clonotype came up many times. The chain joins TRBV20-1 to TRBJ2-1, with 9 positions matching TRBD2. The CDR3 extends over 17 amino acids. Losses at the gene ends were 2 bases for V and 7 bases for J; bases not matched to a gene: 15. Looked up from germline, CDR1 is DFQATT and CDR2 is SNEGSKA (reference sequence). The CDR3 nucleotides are TGCAGTGCTAGAAACCGAGCGGGAGGATATCTAAGGAATGAGCAGTTCTTC. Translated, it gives CSARNRAGGYLRNEQFF.

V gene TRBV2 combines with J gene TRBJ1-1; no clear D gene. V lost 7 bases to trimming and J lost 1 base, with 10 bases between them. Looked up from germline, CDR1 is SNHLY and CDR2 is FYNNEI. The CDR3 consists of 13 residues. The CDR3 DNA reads TGTGCCAGCAAGAGGTTATCGAACACTGAAGCTTTCTTT. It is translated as CASKRLSNTEAFF.

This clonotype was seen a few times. The CDR3 DNA reads as TGTGCCATCAGCGGCGGAGATGGCTACACCTTC. It is translated as CAISGGDGYTF. The chain couples TRBV10-3 to TRBJ1-2; D call uncertain. CDR3 length equals 11 residues. Per germline, CDR1 ENHRY and CDR2 SYGVKD. Trimming removed 6 bases from V and 6 bases from J, with 8 bases in between.

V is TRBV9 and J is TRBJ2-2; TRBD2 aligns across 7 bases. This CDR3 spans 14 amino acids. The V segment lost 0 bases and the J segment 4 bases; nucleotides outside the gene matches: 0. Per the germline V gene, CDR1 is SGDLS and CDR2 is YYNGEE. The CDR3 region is CASSVGGGTGELFF. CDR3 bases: TGTGCCAGCAGCGTAGGCGGGGGCACCGGGGAGCTGTTTTTT.

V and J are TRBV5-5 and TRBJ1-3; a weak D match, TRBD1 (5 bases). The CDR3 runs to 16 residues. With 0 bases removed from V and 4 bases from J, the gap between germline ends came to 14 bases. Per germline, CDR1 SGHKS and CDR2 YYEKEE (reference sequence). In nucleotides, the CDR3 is TGTGCCAGCAGCTTGGAGGGGCCGTCCGGAGGAAACACCATATATTTT. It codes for CASSLEGPSGGNTIYF. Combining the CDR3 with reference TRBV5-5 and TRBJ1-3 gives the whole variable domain DAGVTQSPTHLIKTRGQQVTLRCSPISGHKSVSWYQQVLGQGPQFIFQYYEKEERGRGNFPDRFSARQFPNYSSELNVNALLLGDSALYLCASSLEGPSGGNTIYFGEGSWLTVV.

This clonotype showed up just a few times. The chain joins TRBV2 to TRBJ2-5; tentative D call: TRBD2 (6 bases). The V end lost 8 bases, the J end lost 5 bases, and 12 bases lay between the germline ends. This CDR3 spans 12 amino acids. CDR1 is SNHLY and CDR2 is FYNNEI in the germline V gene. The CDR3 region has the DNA TGTGCCAGCGGGGGGACGGAGGAGACCCAGTACTTC. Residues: CASGGTEETQYF. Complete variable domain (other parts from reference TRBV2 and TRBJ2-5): EPEVTQTPSHQVTQMGQEVILRCVPISNHLYFYWYRQILGQKVEFLVSFYNNEISEKSEIFDDQFSVERPDGSNFTLKIRSTKLEDSAMYFCASGGTEETQYFGPGTRLLVL.

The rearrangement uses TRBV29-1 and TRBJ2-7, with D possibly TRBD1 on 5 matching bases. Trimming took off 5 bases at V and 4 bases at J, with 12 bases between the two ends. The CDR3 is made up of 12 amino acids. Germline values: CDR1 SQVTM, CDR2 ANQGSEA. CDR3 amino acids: CSVLTAEYEQYF. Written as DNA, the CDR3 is TGCAGCGTTTTGACAGCCGAGTACGAGCAGTACTTC.

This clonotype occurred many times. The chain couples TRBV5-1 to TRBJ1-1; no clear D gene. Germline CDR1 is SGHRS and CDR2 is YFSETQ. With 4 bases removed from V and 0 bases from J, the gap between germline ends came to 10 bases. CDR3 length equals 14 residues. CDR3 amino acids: CASSPRTVNTEAFF. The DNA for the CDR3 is TGCGCCAGCAGCCCGCGGACGGTGAACACTGAAGCTTTCTTT. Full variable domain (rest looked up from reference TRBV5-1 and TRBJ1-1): KAGVTQTPRYLIKTRGQQVTLSCSPISGHRSVSWYQQTPGQGLQFLFEYFSETQRNKGNFPGRFSGRQFSNSRSEMNVSTLELGDSALYLCASSPRTVNTEAFFGQGTRLTVV.

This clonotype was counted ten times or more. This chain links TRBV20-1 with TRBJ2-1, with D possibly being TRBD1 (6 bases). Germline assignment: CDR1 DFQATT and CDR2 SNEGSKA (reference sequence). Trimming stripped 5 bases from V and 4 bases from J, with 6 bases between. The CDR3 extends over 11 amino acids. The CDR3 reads CSADRYNEQFF. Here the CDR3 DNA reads TGCAGTGCTGACAGGTACAATGAGCAGTTCTTC.

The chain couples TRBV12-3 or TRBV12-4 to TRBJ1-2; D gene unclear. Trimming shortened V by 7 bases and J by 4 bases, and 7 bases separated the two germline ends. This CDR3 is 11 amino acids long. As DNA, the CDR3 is TGTGCCAGCACCCCGCGCTATGGCTACACCTTC. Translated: CASTPRYGYTF.

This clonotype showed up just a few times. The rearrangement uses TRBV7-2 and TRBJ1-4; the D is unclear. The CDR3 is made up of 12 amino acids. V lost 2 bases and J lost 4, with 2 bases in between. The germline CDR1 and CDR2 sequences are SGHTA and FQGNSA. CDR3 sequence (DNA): TGTGCCAGCAGCTTATTTAATGAAAAACTGTTTTTT. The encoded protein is CASSLFNEKLFF.

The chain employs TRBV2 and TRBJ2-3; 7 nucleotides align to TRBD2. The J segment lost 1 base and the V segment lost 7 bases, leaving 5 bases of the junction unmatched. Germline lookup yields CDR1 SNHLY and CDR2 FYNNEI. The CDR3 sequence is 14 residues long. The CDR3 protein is CASNLLARTDTQYF. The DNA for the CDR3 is TGTGCCAGCAACTTACTAGCGCGCACAGATACGCAGTATTTT.

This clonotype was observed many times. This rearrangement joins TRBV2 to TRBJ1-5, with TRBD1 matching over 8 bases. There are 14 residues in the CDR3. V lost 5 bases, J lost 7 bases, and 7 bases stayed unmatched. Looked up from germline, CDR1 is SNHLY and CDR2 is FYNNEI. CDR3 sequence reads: CASSPGQGIQPQHF. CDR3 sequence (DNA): TGTGCCAGCAGTCCTGGACAGGGTATCCAGCCCCAGCATTTT.

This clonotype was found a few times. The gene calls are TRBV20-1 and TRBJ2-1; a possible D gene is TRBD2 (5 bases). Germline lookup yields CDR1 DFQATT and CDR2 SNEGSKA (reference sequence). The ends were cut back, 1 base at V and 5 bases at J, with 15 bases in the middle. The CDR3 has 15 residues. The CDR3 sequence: CSARGTLGDHNEQFF. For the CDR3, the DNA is TGCAGTGCTAGAGGGACTCTGGGAGACCACAATGAGCAGTTCTTC.

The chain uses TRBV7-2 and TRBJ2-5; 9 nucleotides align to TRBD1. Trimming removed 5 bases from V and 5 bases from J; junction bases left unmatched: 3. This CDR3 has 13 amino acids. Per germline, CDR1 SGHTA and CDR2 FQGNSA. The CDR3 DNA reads TGTGCCAGCAGCCGACAGGGGGGGGAGACCCAGTACTTC. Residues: CASSRQGGETQYF.

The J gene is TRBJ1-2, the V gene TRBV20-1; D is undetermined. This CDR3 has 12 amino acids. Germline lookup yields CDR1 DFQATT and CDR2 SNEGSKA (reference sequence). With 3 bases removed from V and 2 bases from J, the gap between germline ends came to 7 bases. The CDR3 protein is CSASRENYGYTF. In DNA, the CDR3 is TGCAGTGCTAGTCGGGAAAACTATGGCTACACCTTC.

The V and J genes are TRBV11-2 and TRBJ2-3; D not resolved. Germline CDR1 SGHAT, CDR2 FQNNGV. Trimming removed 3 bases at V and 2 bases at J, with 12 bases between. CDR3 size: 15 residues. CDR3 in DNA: TGTGCCAGCAGCTTCCGGGCAGGCTACACAGATACGCAGTATTTT. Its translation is CASSFRAGYTDTQYF.

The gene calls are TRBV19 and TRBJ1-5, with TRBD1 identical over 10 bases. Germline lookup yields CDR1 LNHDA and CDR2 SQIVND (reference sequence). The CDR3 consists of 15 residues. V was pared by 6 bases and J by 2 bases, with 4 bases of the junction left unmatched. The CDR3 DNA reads TGTGCCAGTAGGCCGGGGACAGGGGGCAATCAGCCCCAGCATTTT. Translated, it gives CASRPGTGGNQPQHF.